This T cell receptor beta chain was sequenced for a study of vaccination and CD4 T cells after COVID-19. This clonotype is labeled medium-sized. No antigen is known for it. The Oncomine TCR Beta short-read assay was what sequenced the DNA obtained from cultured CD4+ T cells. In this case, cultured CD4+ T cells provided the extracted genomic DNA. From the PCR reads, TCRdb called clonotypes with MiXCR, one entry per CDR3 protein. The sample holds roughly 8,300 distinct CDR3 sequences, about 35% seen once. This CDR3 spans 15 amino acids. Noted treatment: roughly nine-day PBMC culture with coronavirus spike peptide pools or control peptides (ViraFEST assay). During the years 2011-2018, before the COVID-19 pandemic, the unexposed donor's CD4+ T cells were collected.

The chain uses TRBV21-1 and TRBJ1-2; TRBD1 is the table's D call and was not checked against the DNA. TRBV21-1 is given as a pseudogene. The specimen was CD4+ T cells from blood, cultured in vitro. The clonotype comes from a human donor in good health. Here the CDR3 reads CASSKINRSNYGYTF. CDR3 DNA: TGTGCCAGCAGCAAGATAAACAGGAGTAACTATGGCTACACCTTC.